The clone carrying this T cell receptor (beta chain) was picked up many times. Its antigen is as yet unknown. Time point noted: persistent/refractory GD, antithyroid drugs over 5 years with positive TRAb. Following extraction of RNA from PBMCs, that RNA was used to make the TCR library. Peripheral blood, at approximately 10 milliliters, went into EDTA tubes. This entry is derived from a study of regulatory T cells in long-lasting Graves disease. The length of the CDR3 is 16 residues. J lost 5 bases, V lost 6 bases, and 13 bases had no gene match. Building the TCR beta libraries relied on iRepertoire HTBI primers, and CDR3 regions underwent Arm-PCR. TCRdb analysed the multiplex PCR reads with MiXCR anew, one entry per CDR3 protein. This sample has roughly 400,000 distinct CDR3 sequences, with around 20% found just once. The study's findings and limits: Persistent disease was characterized by preferential usage of TRBV28, TRBJ1-2 and TRBJ2-5. Peripheral blood was the sole material, not thyroid tissue.

The sequence was obtained from a female donor with Graves disease. The specimen was peripheral blood mononuclear cells (PBMCs), collected when the disease was refractory, from a patient treated with antithyroid drugs. The V call is TRBV12-3 or TRBV12-4, the J call TRBJ2-5; 9 bases line up with TRBD2. CDR3 sequence reads: CASSPSGKGWEETQYF. DNA for the CDR3: TGTGCCAGCAGCCCTAGCGGGAAGGGATGGGAGGAGACCCAGTACTTC.